This passage covers 4 T cell receptor beta chains from one sample sequenced in a study of human thymus T cells. Thymus pieces cut out during corrective heart surgery were the tissue that was used. Clones were sequenced by immunoSEQ multiplex PCR, and TCRdb holds only the in-frame ones, with some missing. The table shows roughly 130,000 clones, with just under 95% occurring only once. Input material: thymus tissue. All receptors derive from a boy younger than two with a congenital heart defect but otherwise immunologically healthy.

The chain uses TRBV27 and TRBJ1-5, with 7 bases that match TRBD1. J gave up 7 bases and V 2 bases, and 8 bases lay outside the gene matches. The length of the CDR3 is 15 residues. Germline values: CDR1 MNHEY, CDR2 SMNVEV (reference sequence). The CDR3 region has the DNA TGTGCCAGCAGTTTACGACGACAGGGTGGGCAGCCCCAGCATTTT. Translation: CASSLRRQGGQPQHF.

CDR3 bases: TGTGCCAGCAGTTACAAGGGTGGGGAGGACACTGAAGCTTTCTTT. Amino acids: CASSYKGGEDTEAFF. The V gene is TRBV6-5, the J gene TRBJ1-1; D unresolved. Deletions cut 2 bases from V and 3 bases from J, with 13 bases between. The germline V gene has CDR1 MNHEY and CDR2 SVGAGI. This CDR3 is 15 amino acids long.

The chain has TRBV4-1 and TRBJ1-1; D not certain. V lost 5 bases to trimming and J lost 0 bases, with 10 bases between them. Germline V gene lookup returns CDR1 MGHRA and CDR2 YSYEKL. The CDR3 loop spans 14 amino acids. CDR3 protein: CASSGRVLNTEAFF. CDR3 bases: TGCGCCAGCAGCGGTAGGGTGTTGAACACTGAAGCTTTCTTT.

This clone was seen only once. The chain joins TRBV5-1 to TRBJ2-1, with D unclear. The germline V gene has CDR1 SGHRS and CDR2 YFSETQ. This CDR3 comprises 11 residues. Trimming removed 5 bases from V and 10 bases from J, with 10 bases in between. The CDR3 is CASRDTLEQFF. CDR3 nucleotides: TGCGCCAGCAGGGATACTTTGGAGCAGTTCTTC.